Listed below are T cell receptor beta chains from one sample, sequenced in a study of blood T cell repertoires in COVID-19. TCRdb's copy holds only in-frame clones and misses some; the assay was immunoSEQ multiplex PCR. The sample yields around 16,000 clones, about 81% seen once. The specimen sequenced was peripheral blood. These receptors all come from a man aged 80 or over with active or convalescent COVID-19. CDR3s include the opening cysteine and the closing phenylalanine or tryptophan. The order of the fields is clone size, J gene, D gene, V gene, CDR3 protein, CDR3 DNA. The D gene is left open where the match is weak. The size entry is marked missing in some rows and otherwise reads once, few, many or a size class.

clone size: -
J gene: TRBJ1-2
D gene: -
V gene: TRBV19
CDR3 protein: CASSIGTVPRYTF
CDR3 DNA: TGTGCCAGTAGTATAGGGACAGTGCCACGCTACACCTTC

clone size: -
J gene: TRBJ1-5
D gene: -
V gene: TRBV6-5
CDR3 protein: CASISSGPDQPQHF
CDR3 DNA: TGTGCCAGCATTAGTTCGGGTCCTGATCAGCCCCAGCATTTT

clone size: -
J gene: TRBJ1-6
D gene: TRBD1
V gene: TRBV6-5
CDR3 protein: CASSPTGVYNSPLHF
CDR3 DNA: TGTGCCAGCAGTCCGACAGGGGTCTATAATTCACCCCTCCACTTT

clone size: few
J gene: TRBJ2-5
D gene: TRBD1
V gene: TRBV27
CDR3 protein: CASSFRIGRGETQYF
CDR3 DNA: TGTGCCAGCAGTTTCCGCATCGGCAGGGGGGAGACCCAGTACTTC

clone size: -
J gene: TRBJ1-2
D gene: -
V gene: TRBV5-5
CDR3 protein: CASSSRYGYTF
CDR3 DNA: TGTGCCAGCAGCTCTCGCTATGGCTACACCTTC

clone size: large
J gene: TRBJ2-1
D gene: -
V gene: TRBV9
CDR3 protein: CASSVATSNEQFF
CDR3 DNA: TGTGCCAGCAGCGTAGCTACGAGCAATGAGCAGTTCTTC

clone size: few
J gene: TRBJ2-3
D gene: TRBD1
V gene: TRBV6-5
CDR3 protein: CASRRTGSTDTQYF
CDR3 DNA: TGTGCCAGCAGAAGGACAGGGAGCACAGATACGCAGTATTTT

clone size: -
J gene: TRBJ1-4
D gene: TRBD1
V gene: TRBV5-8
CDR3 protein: CASSLETGLSEKLFF
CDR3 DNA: TGTGCCAGCAGCTTGGAGACAGGGCTTTCTGAAAAACTGTTTTTT

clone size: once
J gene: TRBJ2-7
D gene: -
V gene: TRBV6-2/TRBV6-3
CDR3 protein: CASSFRGPYEQYF
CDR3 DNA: TGTGCCAGCAGTTTCAGGGGTCCCTACGAGCAGTACTTC

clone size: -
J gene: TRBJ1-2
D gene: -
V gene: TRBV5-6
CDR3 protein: CASSLGSMRGDGYTF
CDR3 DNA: TGTGCCAGCAGCTTAGGGTCTATGCGGGGGGATGGCTACACCTTC

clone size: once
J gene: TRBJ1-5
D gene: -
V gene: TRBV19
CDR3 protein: CASSSLRNQPQHF
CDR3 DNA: TGTGCCAGTAGTTCCCTCCGCAATCAGCCCCAGCATTTT

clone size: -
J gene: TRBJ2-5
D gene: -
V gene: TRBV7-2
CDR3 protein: CASSLKVGRGTQYF
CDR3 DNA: TGTGCCAGCAGCTTAAAAGTTGGGCGGGGGACCCAGTACTTC

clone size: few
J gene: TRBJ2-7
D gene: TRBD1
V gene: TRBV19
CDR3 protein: CASSTRDSLTYEQYF
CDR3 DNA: TGTGCCAGTAGTACCCGGGACAGTCTCACCTACGAGCAGTACTTC

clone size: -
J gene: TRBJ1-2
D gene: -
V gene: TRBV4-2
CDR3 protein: CASSRLTGLDGYTF
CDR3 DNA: TGTGCCAGCAGCCGACTTACAGGGTTAGATGGCTACACCTTC

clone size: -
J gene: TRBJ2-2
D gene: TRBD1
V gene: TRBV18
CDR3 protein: CASSPRGTANTGELFF
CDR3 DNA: TGTGCCAGCTCACCACGAGGGACAGCGAACACCGGGGAGCTGTTTTTT

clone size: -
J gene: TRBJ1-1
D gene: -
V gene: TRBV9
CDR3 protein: CASSPGLEGDEAFF
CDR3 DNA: TGTGCCAGCAGCCCAGGCCTGGAAGGGGATGAAGCTTTCTTT

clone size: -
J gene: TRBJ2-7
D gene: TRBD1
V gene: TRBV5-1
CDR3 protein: CASSLGEGQYEQYF
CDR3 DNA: TGCGCCAGCAGCTTGGGAGAGGGACAGTACGAGCAGTACTTC

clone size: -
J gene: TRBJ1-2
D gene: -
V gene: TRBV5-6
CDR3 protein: CASTPTPSGALSTF
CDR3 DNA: TGTGCCAGCACCCCCACTCCGTCAGGGGCATTGAGCACCTTC

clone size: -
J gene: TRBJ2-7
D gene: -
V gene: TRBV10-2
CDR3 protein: CASSDETNNEQYF
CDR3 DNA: TGCGCCAGCAGTGACGAGACTAATAACGAGCAGTACTTC

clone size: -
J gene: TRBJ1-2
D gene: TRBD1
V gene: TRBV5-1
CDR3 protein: CASSLTGQEGYTF
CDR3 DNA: TGCGCCAGCAGCTTGACCGGACAGGAGGGCTACACCTTC

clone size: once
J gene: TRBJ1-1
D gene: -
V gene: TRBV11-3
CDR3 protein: CASSLEGTGQGNTEAFF
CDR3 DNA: TGTGCCAGCAGCTTAGAGGGCACAGGGCAAGGGAACACTGAAGCTTTCTTT

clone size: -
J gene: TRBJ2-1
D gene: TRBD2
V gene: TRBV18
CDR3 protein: CASSTGGDEQFF
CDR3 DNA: TGTGCCAGCTCAACCGGGGGGGATGAGCAGTTCTTC

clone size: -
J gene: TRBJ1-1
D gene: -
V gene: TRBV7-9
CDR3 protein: CASSLVPGVNTEAFF
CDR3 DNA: TGTGCCAGCAGCTTAGTACCCGGGGTGAACACTGAAGCTTTCTTT

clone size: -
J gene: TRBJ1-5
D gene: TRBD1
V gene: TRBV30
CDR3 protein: CAWSWTGSLNQPQHF
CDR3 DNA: TGTGCCTGGAGTTGGACAGGGTCTCTAAATCAGCCCCAGCATTTT

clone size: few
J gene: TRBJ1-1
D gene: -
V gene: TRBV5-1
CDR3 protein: CASSLSGTGGTEAFF
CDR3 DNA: TGCGCCAGCAGCTTGAGTGGGACGGGAGGCACTGAAGCTTTCTTT

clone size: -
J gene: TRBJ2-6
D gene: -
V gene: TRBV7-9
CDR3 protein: CASSFSRSSGANVLTF
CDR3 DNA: TGTGCCAGCAGCTTTAGCCGGAGCTCTGGGGCCAACGTCCTGACTTTC

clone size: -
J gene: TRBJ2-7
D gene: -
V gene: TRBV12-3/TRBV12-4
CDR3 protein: CASSPGVNYEQYF
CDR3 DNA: TGTGCCAGCAGTCCCGGAGTTAACTACGAGCAGTACTTC

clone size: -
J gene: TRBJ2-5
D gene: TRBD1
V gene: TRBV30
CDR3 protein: CACTGGAETQYF
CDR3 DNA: TGTGCTTGTACAGGGGGCGCGGAGACCCAGTACTTC

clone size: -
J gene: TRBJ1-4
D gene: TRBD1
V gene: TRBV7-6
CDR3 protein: CASSPGGGGSTITNEKLFF
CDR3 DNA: TGTGCCAGCAGCCCCGGTGGAGGGGGCTCAACGATAACTAATGAAAAACTGTTTTTT

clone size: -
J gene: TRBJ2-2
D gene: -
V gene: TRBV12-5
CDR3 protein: CASGLDKRPNTGELFF
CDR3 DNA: TGTGCTAGTGGTTTAGACAAGCGGCCGAACACCGGGGAGCTGTTTTTT

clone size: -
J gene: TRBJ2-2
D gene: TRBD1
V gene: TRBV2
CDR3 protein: CASSAQGANTGELFF
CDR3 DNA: TGTGCCAGCAGTGCACAGGGGGCGAACACCGGGGAGCTGTTTTTT

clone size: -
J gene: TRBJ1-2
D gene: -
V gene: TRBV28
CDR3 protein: CASSLGPRRGYTF
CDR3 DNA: TGTGCCAGCAGTTTAGGCCCAAGGAGAGGCTACACCTTC

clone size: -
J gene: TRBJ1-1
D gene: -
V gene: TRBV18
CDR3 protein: CASSPPSRDTEAFF
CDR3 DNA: TGTGCCAGCTCACCACCGTCCCGGGACACTGAAGCTTTCTTT

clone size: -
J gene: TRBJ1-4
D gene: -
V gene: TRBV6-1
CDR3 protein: CASSETGGSGEKLFF
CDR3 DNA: TGTGCCAGCAGTGAAACGGGTGGGAGCGGCGAAAAACTGTTTTTT

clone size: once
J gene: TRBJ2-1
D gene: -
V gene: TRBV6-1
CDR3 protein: CASSEASVTAYNEQFF
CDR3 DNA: TGTGCCAGCAGTGAAGCGTCGGTCACAGCCTACAATGAGCAGTTCTTC

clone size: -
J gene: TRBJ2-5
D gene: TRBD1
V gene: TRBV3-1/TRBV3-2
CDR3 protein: CASDRTLGQGLAETQYF
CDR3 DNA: TGTGCCAGCGATAGGACTCTCGGACAGGGTTTGGCAGAGACCCAGTACTTC

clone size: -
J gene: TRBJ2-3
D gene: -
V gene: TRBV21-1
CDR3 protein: CASSKERDRVRPSTDTQYF
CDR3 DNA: TGTGCCAGCAGCAAAGAGCGGGACAGGGTGCGTCCCAGCACAGATACGCAGTATTTT

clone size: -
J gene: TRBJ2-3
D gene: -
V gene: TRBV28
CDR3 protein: CASSFGSPGGVTDTQYF
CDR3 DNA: TGTGCCAGCAGTTTCGGGTCCCCGGGGGGCGTTACAGATACGCAGTATTTT

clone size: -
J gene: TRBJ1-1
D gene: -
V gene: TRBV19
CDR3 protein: CASAPFGGGTEAFF
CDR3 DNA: TGTGCCAGTGCCCCCTTTGGGGGCGGGACTGAAGCTTTCTTT

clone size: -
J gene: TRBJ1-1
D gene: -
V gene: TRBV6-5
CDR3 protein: CASRKPHTEAFF
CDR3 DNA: TGTGCCAGCAGAAAGCCACACACTGAAGCTTTCTTT

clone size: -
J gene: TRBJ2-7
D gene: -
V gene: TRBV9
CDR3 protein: CASSPLGASYEQYF
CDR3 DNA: TGTGCCAGCAGCCCACTAGGAGCGTCCTACGAGCAGTACTTC

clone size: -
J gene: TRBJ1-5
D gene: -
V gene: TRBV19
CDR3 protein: CASRIMGQGRIQPQHF
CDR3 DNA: TGTGCCAGTAGGATTATGGGGCAGGGGCGCATTCAGCCCCAGCATTTT